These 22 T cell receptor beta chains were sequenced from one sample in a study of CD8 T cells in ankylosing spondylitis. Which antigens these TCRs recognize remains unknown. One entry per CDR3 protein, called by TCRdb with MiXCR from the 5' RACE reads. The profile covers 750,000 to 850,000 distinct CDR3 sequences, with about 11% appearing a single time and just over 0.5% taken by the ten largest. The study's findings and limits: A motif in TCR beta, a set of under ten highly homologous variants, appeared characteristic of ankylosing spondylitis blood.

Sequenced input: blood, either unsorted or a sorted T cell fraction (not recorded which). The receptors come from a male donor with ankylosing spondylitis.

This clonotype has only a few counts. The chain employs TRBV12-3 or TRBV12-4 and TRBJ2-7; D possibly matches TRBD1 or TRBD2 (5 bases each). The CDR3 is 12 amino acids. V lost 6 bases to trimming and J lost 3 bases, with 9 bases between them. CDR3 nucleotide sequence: TGTGCCAGCAGATGGGACGTCTACGAGCAGTACTTC. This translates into CASRWDVYEQYF.

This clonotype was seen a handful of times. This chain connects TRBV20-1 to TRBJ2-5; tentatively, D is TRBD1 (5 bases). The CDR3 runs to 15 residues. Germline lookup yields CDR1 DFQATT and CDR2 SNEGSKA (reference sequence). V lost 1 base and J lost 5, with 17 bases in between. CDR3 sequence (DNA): TGCAGTGCTAGAGTCTCGGGCAGCCCAGGGGAGACCCAGTACTTC. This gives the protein CSARVSGSPGETQYF.

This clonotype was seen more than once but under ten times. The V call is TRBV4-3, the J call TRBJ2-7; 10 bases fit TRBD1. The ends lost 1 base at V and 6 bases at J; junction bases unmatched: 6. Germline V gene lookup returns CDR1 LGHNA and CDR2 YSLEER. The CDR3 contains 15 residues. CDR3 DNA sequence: TGCGCCAGCAGCCAAGCCGGGACAGGGGCCCTCGAGCAGTACTTC. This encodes CASSQAGTGALEQYF.

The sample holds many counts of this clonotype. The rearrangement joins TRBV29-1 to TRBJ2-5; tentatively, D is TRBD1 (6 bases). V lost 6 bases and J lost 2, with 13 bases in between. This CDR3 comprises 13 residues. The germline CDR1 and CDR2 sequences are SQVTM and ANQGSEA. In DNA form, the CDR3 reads TGCAGCGTGGCAGGGACAATTCAAGAGACCCAGTACTTC. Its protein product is CSVAGTIQETQYF. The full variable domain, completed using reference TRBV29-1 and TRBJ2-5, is SAVISQKPSRDICQRGTSLTIQCQVDSQVTMMFWYRQQPGQSLTLIATANQGSEATYESGFVIDKFPISRPNLTFSTLTVSNMSPEDSSIYLCSVAGTIQETQYFGPGTRLLVL.

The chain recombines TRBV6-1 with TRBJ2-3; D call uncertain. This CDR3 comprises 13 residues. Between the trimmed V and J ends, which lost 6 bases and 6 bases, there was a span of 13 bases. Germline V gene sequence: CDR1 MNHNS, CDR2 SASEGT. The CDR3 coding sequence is TGTGCCAGCAGGTTGGGCTTCGTCGATACGCAGTATTTT. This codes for CASRLGFVDTQYF.

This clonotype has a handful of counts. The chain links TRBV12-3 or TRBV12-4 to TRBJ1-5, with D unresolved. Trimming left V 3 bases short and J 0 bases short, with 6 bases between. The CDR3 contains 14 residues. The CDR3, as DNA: TGTGCCAGCAGTTTCACAGATAGCAATCAGCCCCAGCATTTT. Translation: CASSFTDSNQPQHF.

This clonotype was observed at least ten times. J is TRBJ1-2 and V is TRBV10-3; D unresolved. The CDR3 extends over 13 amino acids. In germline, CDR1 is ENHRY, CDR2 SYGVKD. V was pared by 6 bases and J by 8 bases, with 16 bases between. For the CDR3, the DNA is TGTGCCATCAGCTCCGACGGAGCTAGAGGCTACACCTTC. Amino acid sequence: CAISSDGARGYTF.

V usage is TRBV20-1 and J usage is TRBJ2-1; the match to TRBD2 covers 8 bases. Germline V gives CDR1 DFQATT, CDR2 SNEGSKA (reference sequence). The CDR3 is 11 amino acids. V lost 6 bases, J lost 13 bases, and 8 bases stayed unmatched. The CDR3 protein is CSAWTSLKQFF. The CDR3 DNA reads TGCAGTGCCTGGACTAGCCTTAAACAGTTCTTC.

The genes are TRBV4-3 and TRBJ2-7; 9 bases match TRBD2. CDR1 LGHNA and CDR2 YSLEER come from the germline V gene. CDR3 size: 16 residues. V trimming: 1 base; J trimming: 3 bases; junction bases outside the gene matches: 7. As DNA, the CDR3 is TGCGCCAGCAGCCAAGGACGACTAGCGGAGGGCTACGAGCAGTACTTC. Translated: CASSQGRLAEGYEQYF.

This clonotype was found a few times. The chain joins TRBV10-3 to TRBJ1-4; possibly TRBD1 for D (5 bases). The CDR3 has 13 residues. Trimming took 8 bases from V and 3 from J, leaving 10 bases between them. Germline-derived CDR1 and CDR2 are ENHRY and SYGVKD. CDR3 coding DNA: TGTGCCATCGCAAGGGGTTCTAATGAAAAACTGTTTTTT. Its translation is CAIARGSNEKLFF.

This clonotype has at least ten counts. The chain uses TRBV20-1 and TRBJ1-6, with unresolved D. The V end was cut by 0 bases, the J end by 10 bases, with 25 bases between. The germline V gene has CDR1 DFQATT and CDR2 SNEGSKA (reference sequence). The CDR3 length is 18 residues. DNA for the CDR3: TGCAGTGCTAGAGACGTCTGGAATTTTCAGCAGGAGTCATCACCCCTCCACTTT. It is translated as CSARDVWNFQQESSPLHF.

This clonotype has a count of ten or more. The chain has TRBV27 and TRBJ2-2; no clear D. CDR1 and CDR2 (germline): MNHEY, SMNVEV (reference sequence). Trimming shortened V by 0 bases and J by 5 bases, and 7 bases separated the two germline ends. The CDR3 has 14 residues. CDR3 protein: CASSLSVGTGELFF. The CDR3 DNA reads TGTGCCAGCAGTTTATCCGTGGGGACCGGGGAGCTGTTTTTT.

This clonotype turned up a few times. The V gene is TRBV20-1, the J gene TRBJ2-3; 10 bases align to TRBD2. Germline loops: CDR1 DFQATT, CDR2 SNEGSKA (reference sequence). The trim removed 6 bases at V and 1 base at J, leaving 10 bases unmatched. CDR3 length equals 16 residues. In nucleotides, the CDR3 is TGCAGTGCCTGGACGACCGGGACTAGCGGCACAGATACGCAGTATTTT. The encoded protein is CSAWTTGTSGTDTQYF.

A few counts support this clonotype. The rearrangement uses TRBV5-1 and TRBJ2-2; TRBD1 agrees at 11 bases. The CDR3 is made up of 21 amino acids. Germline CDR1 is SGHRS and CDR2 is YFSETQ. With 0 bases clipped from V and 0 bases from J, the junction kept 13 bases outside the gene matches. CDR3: CASSLVFGTGGPAANTGELFF. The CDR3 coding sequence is TGCGCCAGCAGCTTGGTGTTCGGGACAGGGGGACCTGCCGCGAACACCGGGGAGCTGTTTTTT.

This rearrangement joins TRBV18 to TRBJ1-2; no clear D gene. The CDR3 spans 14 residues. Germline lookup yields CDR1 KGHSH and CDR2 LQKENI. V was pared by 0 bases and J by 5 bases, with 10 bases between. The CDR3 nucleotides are TGTGCCAGCTCACCACCCGTGACGGCTTATGGCTACACCTTC. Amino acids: CASSPPVTAYGYTF. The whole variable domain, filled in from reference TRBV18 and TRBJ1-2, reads NAGVMQNPRHLVRRRGQEARLRCSPMKGHSHVYWYRQLPEEGLKFMVYLQKENIIDESGMPKERFSAEFPKEGPSILRIQQVVRGDSAAYFCASSPPVTAYGYTFGSGTRLTVV.

The CDR3 nucleotides read TGTGCCAGCAGCCCAGGGGTGACCAAAAACATTCAGTACTTC. Translation gives CASSPGVTKNIQYF. The chain recombines TRBV5-6 with TRBJ2-4; maybe TRBD1 (6 bases). Germline V gene sequence: CDR1 SGHDT, CDR2 YYEEEE. This CDR3 has 14 residues. V was clipped by 4 bases and J by 2 bases, with 10 bases between them.

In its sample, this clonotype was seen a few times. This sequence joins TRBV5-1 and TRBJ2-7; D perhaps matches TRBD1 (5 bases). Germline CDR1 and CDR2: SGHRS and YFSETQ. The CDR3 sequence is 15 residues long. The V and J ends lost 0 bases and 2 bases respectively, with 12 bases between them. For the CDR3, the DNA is TGCGCCAGCAGCTTGGGACAGACCTTGACCTACGAGCAGTACTTC. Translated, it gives CASSLGQTLTYEQYF.

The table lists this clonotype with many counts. CDR3 DNA sequence: TGCAGTGCTAGACCGGGGACTAGCAATCAGCCCCAGCATTTT. Residues: CSARPGTSNQPQHF. This chain connects TRBV20-1 to TRBJ1-5; tentatively, D is TRBD1 (5 bases). This CDR3 has 14 amino acids. V lost 2 bases to trimming and J lost 0 bases, with 8 bases between them. Germline values: CDR1 DFQATT, CDR2 SNEGSKA (reference sequence).

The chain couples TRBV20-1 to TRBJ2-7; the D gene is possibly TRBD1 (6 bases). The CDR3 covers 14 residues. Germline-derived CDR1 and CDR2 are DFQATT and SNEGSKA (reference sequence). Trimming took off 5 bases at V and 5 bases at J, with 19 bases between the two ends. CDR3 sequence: CSAGDTGYVDEQYF. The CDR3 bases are TGCAGTGCTGGTGACACAGGGTACGTCGACGAGCAGTACTTC.

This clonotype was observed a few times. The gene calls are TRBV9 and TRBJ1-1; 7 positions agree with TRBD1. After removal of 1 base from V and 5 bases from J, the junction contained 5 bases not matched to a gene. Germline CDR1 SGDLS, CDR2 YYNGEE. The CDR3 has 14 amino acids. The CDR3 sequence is CASSVLDRETEAFF. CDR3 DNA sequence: TGTGCCAGCAGCGTACTTGACAGGGAAACTGAAGCTTTCTTT.

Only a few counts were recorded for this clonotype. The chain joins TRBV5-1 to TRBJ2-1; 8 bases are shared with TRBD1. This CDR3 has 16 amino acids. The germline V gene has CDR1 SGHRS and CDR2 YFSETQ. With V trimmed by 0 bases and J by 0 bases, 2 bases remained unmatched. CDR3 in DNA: TGCGCCAGCAGCTTGGACAGGGGGGTCTCCTACAATGAGCAGTTCTTC. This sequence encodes CASSLDRGVSYNEQFF.

CDR3 protein: CSARYGGGTGEMNTEAFF. The CDR3 DNA reads as TGCAGTGCTAGGTACGGCGGGGGGACCGGGGAAATGAACACTGAAGCTTTCTTT. This chain links TRBV20-1 with TRBJ1-1; D is perhaps TRBD1 (5 bases). There are 18 residues in the CDR3. Germline CDR1 and CDR2: DFQATT and SNEGSKA (reference sequence). Trimming removed 3 bases at V and 0 bases at J, with 23 bases between.